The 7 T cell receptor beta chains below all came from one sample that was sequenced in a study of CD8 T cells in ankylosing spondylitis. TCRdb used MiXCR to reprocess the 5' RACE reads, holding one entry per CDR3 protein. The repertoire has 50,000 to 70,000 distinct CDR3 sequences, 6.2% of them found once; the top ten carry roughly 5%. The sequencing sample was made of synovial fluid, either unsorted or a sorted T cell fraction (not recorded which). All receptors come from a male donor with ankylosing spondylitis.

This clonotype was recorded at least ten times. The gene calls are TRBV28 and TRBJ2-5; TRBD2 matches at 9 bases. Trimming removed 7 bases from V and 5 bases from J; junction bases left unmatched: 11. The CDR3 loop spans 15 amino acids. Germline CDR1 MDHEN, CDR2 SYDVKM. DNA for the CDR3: TGTGCCAGCAAACATCCGGGACTAGCTTCGGAGACCCAGTACTTC. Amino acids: CASKHPGLASETQYF.

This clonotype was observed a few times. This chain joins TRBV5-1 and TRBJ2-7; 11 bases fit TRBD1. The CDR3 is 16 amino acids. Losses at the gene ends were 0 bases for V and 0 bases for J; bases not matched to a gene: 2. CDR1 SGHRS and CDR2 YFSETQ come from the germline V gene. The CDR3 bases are TGCGCCAGCAGCTTGGCGGGGACAGGGGGCTCCTACGAGCAGTACTTC. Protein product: CASSLAGTGGSYEQYF.

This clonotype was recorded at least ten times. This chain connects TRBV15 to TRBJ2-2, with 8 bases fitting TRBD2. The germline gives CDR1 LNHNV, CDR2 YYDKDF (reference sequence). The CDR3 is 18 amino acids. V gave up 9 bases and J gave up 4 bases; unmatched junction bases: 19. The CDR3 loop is CATGMASGLTSGTGELFF. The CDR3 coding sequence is TGTGCCACAGGGATGGCTAGCGGGCTTACGTCGGGCACCGGGGAGCTGTTTTTT. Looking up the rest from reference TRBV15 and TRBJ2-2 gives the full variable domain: DAMVIQNPRYQVTQFGKPVTLSCSQTLNHNVMYWYQQKSSQAPKLLFHYYDKDFNNEADTPDNFQSRRPNTSFCFLDIRSPGLGDTAMYLCATGMASGLTSGTGELFFGEGSRLTVL.

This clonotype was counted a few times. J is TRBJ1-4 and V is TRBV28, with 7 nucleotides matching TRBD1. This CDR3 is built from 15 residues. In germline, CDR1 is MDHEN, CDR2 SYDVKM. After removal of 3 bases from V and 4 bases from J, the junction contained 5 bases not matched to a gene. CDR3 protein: CASSFRGQINEKLFF. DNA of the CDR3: TGTGCCAGCAGTTTTCGGGGACAGATTAATGAAAAACTGTTTTTT.

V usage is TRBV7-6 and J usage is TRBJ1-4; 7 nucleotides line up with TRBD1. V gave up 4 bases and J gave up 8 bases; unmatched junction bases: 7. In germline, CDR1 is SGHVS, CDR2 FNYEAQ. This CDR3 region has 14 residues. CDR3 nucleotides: TGTGCCAGCAGCTCGACAGGGTATTTCGAAAAACTGTTTTTT. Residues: CASSSTGYFEKLFF.

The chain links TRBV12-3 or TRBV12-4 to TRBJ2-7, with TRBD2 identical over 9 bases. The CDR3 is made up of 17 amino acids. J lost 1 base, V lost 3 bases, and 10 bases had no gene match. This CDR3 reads CASSFGSGSSESYEQYF. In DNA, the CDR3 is TGTGCCAGCAGTTTTGGTAGCGGGAGTTCAGAGTCCTACGAGCAGTACTTC.

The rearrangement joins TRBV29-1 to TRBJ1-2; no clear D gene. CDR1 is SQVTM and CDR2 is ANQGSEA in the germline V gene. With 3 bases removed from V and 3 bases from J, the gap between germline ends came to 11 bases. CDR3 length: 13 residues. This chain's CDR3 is CSVDLQRDYGYTF. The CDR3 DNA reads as TGCAGCGTTGACTTGCAGCGAGACTATGGCTACACCTTC.